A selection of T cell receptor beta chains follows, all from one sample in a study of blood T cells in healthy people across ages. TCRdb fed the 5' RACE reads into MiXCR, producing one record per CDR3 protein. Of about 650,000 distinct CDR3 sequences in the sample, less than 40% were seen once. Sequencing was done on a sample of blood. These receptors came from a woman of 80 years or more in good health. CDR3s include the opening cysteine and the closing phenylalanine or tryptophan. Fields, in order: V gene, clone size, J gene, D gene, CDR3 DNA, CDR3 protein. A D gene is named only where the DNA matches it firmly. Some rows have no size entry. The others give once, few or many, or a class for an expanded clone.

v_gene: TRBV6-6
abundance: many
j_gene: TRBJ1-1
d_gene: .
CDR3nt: TGTGCCAGCAGAGGGGGGAACACTGAAGCTTTCTTT
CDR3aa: CASRGGNTEAFF

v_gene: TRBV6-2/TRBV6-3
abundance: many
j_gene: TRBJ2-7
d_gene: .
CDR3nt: TGTGCCAGCAGTTACTCCGGGCGGTACGAGCAGTACTTC
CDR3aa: CASSYSGRYEQYF

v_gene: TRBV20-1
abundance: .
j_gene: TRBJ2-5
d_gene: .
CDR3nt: TGCAGTGCCAAAGACAGGACAAACTGGGTAGAGACCCAGTACTTC
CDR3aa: CSAKDRTNWVETQYF

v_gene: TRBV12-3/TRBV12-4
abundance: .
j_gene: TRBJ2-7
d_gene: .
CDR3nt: TGTGCCAGCAGTTCCCGACAGGATTCCTGCGAGCGGTACTTC
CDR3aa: CASSSRQDSCERYF

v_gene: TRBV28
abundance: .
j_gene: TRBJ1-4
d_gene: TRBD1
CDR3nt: TGTGCCAGCAGACAAGGGACAGTTGAAAAACTGTTTTTT
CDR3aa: CASRQGTVEKLFF

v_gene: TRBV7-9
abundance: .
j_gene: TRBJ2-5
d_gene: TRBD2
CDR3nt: TGTGCCAGCAGTACCGGGACTAGCGGGGGGACCTACAATGAGCAGTACTTC
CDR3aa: CASSTGTSGGTYNEQYF

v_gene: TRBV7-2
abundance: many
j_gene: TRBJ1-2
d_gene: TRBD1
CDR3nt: TGTGCCAGCAGCTCTAGGAGGACAGGGGACTATGGCTACACCTTC
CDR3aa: CASSSRRTGDYGYTF

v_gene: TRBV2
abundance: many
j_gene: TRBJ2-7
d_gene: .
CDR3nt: TGTGCCAGCAGGGGACTGGTCTACGAGCAGTACTTC
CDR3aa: CASRGLVYEQYF

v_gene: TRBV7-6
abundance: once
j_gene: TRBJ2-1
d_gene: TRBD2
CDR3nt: TGTGCCAGTAGCTTAGCGGGGGTCGGCTACGATGAGCAGTTCTTC
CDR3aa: CASSLAGVGYDEQFF

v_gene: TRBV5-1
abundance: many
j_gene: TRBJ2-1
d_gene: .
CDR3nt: TGCGCCAGCAGCTTGGCCACGAAAGCTCCGGATGAGCAGTTCTTC
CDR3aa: CASSLATKAPDEQFF

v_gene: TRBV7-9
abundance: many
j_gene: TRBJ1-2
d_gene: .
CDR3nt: TGTGCCAGCAGCAAGTCACGCCTCTATGGCTACACCTTC
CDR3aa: CASSKSRLYGYTF

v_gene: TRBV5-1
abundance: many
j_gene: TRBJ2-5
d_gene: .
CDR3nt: TGCGCCAGCAGCGGATCGGGGGAGACCCAGTACTTC
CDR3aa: CASSGSGETQYF

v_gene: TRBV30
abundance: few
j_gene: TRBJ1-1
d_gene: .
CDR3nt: TGTGCCTGGAGTCCCCCAGGAGCTTTCTTT
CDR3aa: CAWSPPGAFF

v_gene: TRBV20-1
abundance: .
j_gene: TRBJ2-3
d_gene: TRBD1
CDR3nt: TGCAGTGCTCGCATGGGGGACAGGGACACAGATACGCAGTATTTT
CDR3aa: CSARMGDRDTDTQYF

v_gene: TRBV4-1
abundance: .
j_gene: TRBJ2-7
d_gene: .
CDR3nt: TGCGCCAGCAGCCAAGCAGGGGTCGGAGACTACGAGCAGTACTTC
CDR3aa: CASSQAGVGDYEQYF

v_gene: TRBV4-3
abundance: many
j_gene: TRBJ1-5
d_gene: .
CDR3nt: TGCGCCAGCAGCCAAGATTCACAGGGCCGACAGCCCCAGCATTTT
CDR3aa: CASSQDSQGRQPQHF

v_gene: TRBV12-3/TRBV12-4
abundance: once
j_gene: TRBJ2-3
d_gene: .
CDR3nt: TGTGCCAGCAGACCGAGAGTGTGCACAGATACGCAGTATTTT
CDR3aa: CASRPRVCTDTQYF

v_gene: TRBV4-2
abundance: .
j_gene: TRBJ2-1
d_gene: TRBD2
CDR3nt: TGTGCCAGCAGCCAAGTCGGTCCTGGACTAGCGGGAGGGAATGAGCAGTTCTTC
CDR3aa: CASSQVGPGLAGGNEQFF

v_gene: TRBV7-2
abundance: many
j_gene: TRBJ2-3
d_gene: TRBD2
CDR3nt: TGTGCCAGCAGCTCTCTAGCGGGGGGGGCGGATACGCAGTATTTT
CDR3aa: CASSSLAGGADTQYF

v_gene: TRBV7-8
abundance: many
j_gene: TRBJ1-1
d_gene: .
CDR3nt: TGTGCCAGCAGCTTAGCAGGACAGAACACTGAAGCTTTCTTT
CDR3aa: CASSLAGQNTEAFF

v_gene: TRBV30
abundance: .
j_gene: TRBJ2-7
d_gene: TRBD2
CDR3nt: TGTGCCTGGAGCGCGGGACTAGCGGGGAGAAAGTACGAGCAGTACTTC
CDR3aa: CAWSAGLAGRKYEQYF

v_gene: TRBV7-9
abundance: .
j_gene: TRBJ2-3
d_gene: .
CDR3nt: TGTGCCAGCAGCCTCGAGACAACAGAGAGGGGCACAGATACGCAGTATTTT
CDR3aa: CASSLETTERGTDTQYF

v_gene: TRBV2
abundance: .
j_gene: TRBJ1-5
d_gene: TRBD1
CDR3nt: TGTGCCAGCAGTGCCGGCTCGGGACAGGGGCCCAATCAGCCCCAGCATTTT
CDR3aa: CASSAGSGQGPNQPQHF

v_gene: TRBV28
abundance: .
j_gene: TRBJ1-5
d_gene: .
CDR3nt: TGTGCCAGCATTAGATCAGGGGAGGGGGCCCAGCATTTT
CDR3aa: CASIRSGEGAQHF

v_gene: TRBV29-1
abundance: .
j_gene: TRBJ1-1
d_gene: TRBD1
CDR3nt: TGCAGCGGTCAGCTGGGACAGTTGAACACTGAAGCTTTCTTT
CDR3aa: CSGQLGQLNTEAFF

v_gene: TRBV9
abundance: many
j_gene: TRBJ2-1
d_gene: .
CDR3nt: TGTGCCAGCAGCGTGAGGACAGACAGCTCCTACAATGAGCAGTTCTTC
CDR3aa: CASSVRTDSSYNEQFF

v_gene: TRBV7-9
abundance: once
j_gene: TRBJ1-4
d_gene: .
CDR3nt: TGTGCCAGCATCCAGGGTCTGACTAATGAAAAACTGTTTTTT
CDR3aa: CASIQGLTNEKLFF

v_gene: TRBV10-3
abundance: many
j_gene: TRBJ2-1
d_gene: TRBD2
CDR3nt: TGTGCCATCAGGGCTAGCGGGGGGGCCTATGAGCAGTTCTTC
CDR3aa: CAIRASGGAYEQFF

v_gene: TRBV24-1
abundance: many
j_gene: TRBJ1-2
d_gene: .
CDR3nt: TGTGCCACCAGTGACCCATCCCCGGGTGGAGGCTACACCTTC
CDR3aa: CATSDPSPGGGYTF

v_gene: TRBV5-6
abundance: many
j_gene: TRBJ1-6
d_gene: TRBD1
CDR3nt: TGTGCCAGCAGCTTTTCGGACAGGAGGGATTCACCCCTCCACTTT
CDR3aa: CASSFSDRRDSPLHF

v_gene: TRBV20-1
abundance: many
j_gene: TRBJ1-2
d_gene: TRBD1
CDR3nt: TGCAGTGCTAGAACCTGGGGACAGGAGCAAAACTATGGCTACACCTTC
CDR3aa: CSARTWGQEQNYGYTF

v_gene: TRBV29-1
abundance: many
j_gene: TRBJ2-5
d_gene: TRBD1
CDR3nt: TGCAGCGCCAAGAGAGTCGGACAGGGGAACCAAGAGACCCAGTACTTC
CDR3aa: CSAKRVGQGNQETQYF

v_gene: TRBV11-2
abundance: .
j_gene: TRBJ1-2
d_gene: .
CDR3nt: TGTGCCAGCAGCCGCCTTCAGCAGGGGTTTTATGGCTACACCTTC
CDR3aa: CASSRLQQGFYGYTF

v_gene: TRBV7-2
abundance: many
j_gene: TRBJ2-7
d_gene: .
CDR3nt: TGTGCCAGCAGCTTAGTTCCTAGCGACGGTTACGAGCAGTACTTC
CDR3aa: CASSLVPSDGYEQYF

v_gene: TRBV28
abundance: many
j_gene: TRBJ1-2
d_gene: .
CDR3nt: TGTGCCAGCAGTTCGAGTCCTCTGGGTGGCTACACCTTC
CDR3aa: CASSSSPLGGYTF

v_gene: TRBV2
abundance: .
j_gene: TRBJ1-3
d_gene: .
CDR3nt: TGTGCCAGCAGTGAAGCGCCGACAGTCGCTGGAAACACCATATATTTT
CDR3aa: CASSEAPTVAGNTIYF